The present T cell receptor (beta chain) was sequenced within a study of cytotoxic CD8 clonotypes in ibrutinib-treated CLL. Profiling relied on immunoSEQ multiplex PCR, and the TCRdb table lists in-frame clones only, not all of them. The data hold approximately 120,000 clones, with about 53% observed a single time. Overall study results and limits: Public clonotypes were uncommon and contracted or stayed stable on treatment.

Cryopreserved PBMCs provided around 2 micrograms of genomic DNA for the TCR beta libraries. About this clone: Its matching antigen is unknown.

Trimming took 2 bases from V and 4 from J; bases not matched to a gene: 11. CDR3 length equals 17 residues. Per germline, CDR1 SGHNT and CDR2 YYREEE (reference sequence). V is TRBV5-4 and J is TRBJ2-2; the match to TRBD1 covers 7 bases. Sequencing was performed on PBMCs, taken after 24 months of ibrutinib treatment. This TCR was recovered from a human donor with chronic lymphocytic leukemia. The chain's CDR3 is CASSFGRGPAGTGELFF. As DNA, the CDR3 is TGTGCCAGCAGCTTTGGTAGGGGGCCAGCTGGCACCGGGGAGCTGTTTTTT.